A single sample gave rise to the 21 T cell receptor beta chains below, sequenced in a study of T cells in Graves' hyperthyroidism and ophthalmopathy. RNA transcripts served as the template for amplifying TCR beta CDR3 regions. First-round RT-PCR targeting the TCR CDR3 was performed with the HTBI primer set. TCRdb passed the multiplex PCR reads through MiXCR, listing each CDR3 protein once. Found here are some 370,000 distinct CDR3 sequences, approximately 18% of them singletons; the top ten hold approximately 35%. The sequenced material came from blood. These receptors all stem from a woman in her twenties or thirties with Graves' hyperthyroidism that later progressed to Graves' ophthalmopathy.

At least ten counts were recorded for this clonotype. The chain links TRBV27 to TRBJ1-1; 10 bases agree with TRBD1. With 0 bases clipped from V and 10 bases from J, the junction kept 5 bases outside the gene matches. Germline lookup yields CDR1 MNHEY and CDR2 SMNVEV (reference sequence). CDR3 length: 14 residues. CDR3 sequence reads: CASSLSTGTGVAFF. In DNA form, the CDR3 reads TGTGCCAGCAGTTTATCAACCGGGACAGGGGTAGCTTTCTTT.

This clonotype was seen repeatedly, ten times or more. This chain uses TRBV29-1 with TRBJ1-1; D is perhaps TRBD1 (6 bases). Trimming took 7 bases from V and 4 from J, leaving 16 bases between them. Per the germline V gene, CDR1 is SQVTM and CDR2 is ANQGSEA. The CDR3 is 13 residues long. The CDR3 DNA follows: TGCAGCGCTTCCCAGGGGTTTGGCACTGAAGCTTTCTTT. Its translation: CSASQGFGTEAFF. Filled out from reference TRBV29-1 and TRBJ1-1, the complete variable domain reads SAVISQKPSRDICQRGTSLTIQCQVDSQVTMMFWYRQQPGQSLTLIATANQGSEATYESGFVIDKFPISRPNLTFSTLTVSNMSPEDSSIYLCSASQGFGTEAFFGQGTRLTVV.

This clonotype occurred many times. The chain couples TRBV20-1 to TRBJ2-7; 10 nucleotides agree with TRBD2. In germline, CDR1 is DFQATT, CDR2 SNEGSKA (reference sequence). The CDR3 is 15 amino acids. With V trimmed by 1 base and J by 4 bases, 7 bases remained unmatched. The CDR3, as DNA: TGCAGTGCTAGAGCCGCTAGCGGGGGTTTATACGAGCAGTACTTC. Amino acids: CSARAASGGLYEQYF.

The chain is built from TRBV7-8 and TRBJ2-7; a possible D gene is TRBD1 (5 bases). The CDR3 is made up of 14 amino acids. V lost 2 bases and J 3 bases, leaving 11 bases between the germline ends. Germline lookup yields CDR1 SGHVS and CDR2 FQNEAQ. CDR3 in amino acids: CASSLKGLDYEQYF. CDR3 bases: TGTGCCAGCAGCTTAAAGGGGTTAGACTACGAGCAGTACTTC.

As for this clonotype: A much larger clone is a single base away; this may be a read error. The chain combines TRBV18 with TRBJ2-1; 9 bases line up with TRBD1. Looked up from germline, CDR1 is KGHSH and CDR2 is LQKENI. The CDR3 has 16 amino acids. In nucleotides, the CDR3 is TGTGCCAGCTCACTTACCGGGACAGGGCATACCCATGAGCAGTCCTTC. Its protein is CASSLTGTGHTHEQSF. Variable domain in full (rest from reference TRBV18 and TRBJ2-1): NAGVMQNPRHLVRRRGQEARLRCSPMKGHSHVYWYRQLPEEGLKFMVYLQKENIIDESGMPKERFSAEFPKEGPSILRIQQVVRGDSAAYFCASSLTGTGHTHEQSFGPGTRLTVL.

The V and J genes are TRBV20-1 and TRBJ1-4; 10 bases align to TRBD1. Germline V lookup: CDR1 DFQATT, CDR2 SNEGSKA (reference sequence). The CDR3 extends over 14 amino acids. The V gene end was trimmed by 1 base and the J gene end by 8 bases; junction bases not matched to a gene: 4. The DNA for the CDR3 is TGCAGTGCTAGAGTAGGACAGGGGGTCGAAAAACTGTTTTTT. Protein sequence: CSARVGQGVEKLFF.

The CDR3 DNA follows: TGCAGCGTTGAAAAGGACAGGGGGGTTGGCTACACCTTC. This codes for CSVEKDRGVGYTF. The chain is built from TRBV29-1 and TRBJ1-2, with 10 bases that match TRBD1. Germline CDR1 SQVTM, CDR2 ANQGSEA. The V segment lost 2 bases and the J segment 7 bases; nucleotides outside the gene matches: 4. CDR3 length: 13 amino acids. Based on the CDR3 plus reference TRBV29-1 and TRBJ1-2, the full variable domain is SAVISQKPSRDICQRGTSLTIQCQVDSQVTMMFWYRQQPGQSLTLIATANQGSEATYESGFVIDKFPISRPNLTFSTLTVSNMSPEDSSIYLCSVEKDRGVGYTFGSGTRLTVV.

J is TRBJ1-2 and V is TRBV12-3 or TRBV12-4; TRBD1 is a possible D gene (6 bases). V was clipped by 6 bases and J by 8 bases, with 19 bases between them. CDR3 length: 14 residues. In DNA form, the CDR3 reads TGTGCCAGCAGCCTGGGACACGGATCGGGCGGCTACACCTTC. This encodes CASSLGHGSGGYTF.

This clonotype showed up many times. The chain links TRBV6-1 to TRBJ1-1; 7 positions match TRBD1. The trim removed 4 bases at V and 4 bases at J, leaving 6 bases unmatched. Germline V gene lookup returns CDR1 MNHNS and CDR2 SASEGT. The length of the CDR3 is 14 residues. The CDR3 reads CASSGTGGGTEAFF. As DNA, the CDR3 is TGTGCCAGCAGTGGGACAGGCGGTGGCACTGAAGCTTTCTTT.

This clonotype was seen many times. This chain joins TRBV12-3 or TRBV12-4 and TRBJ2-7; D gene unclear. V lost 3 bases and J 2 bases, leaving 14 bases between the germline ends. The CDR3 is 15 residues long. CDR3 bases: TGTGCCAGCAGTTTCGGGCCAGCTGGTACCTACGAGCAGTACTTC. Translating gives CASSFGPAGTYEQYF.

This clonotype has a count of ten or more. This chain uses TRBV12-3 or TRBV12-4 with TRBJ1-2; 12 positions agree with TRBD1. The junction had 7 bases not matched to a gene; V was cut back by 5 bases and J by 6 bases. This CDR3 spans 15 amino acids. The chain's CDR3 is CASSGGQGAMDGYTF. The CDR3 DNA is TGTGCCAGCAGTGGGGGACAGGGGGCTATGGATGGCTACACCTTC.

This clonotype has a count of ten or more. The V gene is TRBV7-9, the J gene TRBJ1-5; weak D call: TRBD1 (6 bases). The CDR3 is 14 amino acids. Germline V gives CDR1 SEHNR, CDR2 FQNEAQ (reference sequence). V gave up 0 bases and J gave up 7 bases, with 10 bases separating them. CDR3 residues: CASSLADRDQPQHF. CDR3 bases: TGTGCCAGCAGCTTAGCGGACAGAGACCAGCCCCAGCATTTT.

This clonotype has at least ten counts. The chain has TRBV6-2 or TRBV6-3 and TRBJ1-5; 9 nucleotides match TRBD1. From germline, CDR1 is MNHEY and CDR2 SVGEGT. CDR3 length: 15 amino acids. V shed 5 bases and J 7 bases; nucleotides not matched to a gene: 9. CDR3 amino acids: CASSAQGAAGQPQHF. CDR3 in DNA: TGTGCCAGCAGTGCACAGGGGGCGGCGGGGCAGCCCCAGCATTTT.

The chain links TRBV19 to TRBJ1-5; TRBD1 matches at 8 bases. Germline V gene data show CDR1 as LNHDA and CDR2 as SQIVND (reference sequence). Trimming took 8 bases from V and 6 from J; bases not matched to a gene: 9. This CDR3 has 14 residues. CDR3 DNA sequence: TGTGCCAGTCCCTTCGGACAGGGCGTTCAGCCCCAGCATTTT. Residues: CASPFGQGVQPQHF.

This clonotype was recorded a few times. V usage is TRBV9 and J usage is TRBJ2-3, with 11 bases that match TRBD2. V shed 3 bases and J 1 base; nucleotides not matched to a gene: 4. The CDR3 extends over 16 amino acids. In germline, CDR1 is SGDLS, CDR2 YYNGEE. For the CDR3, the DNA is TGTGCCAGCAGCGCTGAACTAGCGGGGGGCACAGATACGCAGTATTTT. Encoded protein: CASSAELAGGTDTQYF.

A few counts support this clonotype. V is TRBV7-9 and J is TRBJ2-2, with D unresolved. Germline lookup yields CDR1 SEHNR and CDR2 FQNEAQ (reference sequence). This CDR3 spans 15 amino acids. V was shortened by 1 base and J by 4 bases, with 10 bases between the two germline ends. The CDR3: CASSLVGHGTGELFF. DNA for the CDR3: TGTGCCAGCAGCTTAGTCGGTCACGGCACCGGGGAGCTGTTTTTT.

This clonotype has a count of ten or more. This chain connects TRBV2 to TRBJ2-1; 11 bases map to TRBD1. This CDR3 contains 17 residues. V shed 0 bases and J 7 bases; nucleotides not matched to a gene: 8. The germline gives CDR1 SNHLY, CDR2 FYNNEI. Here the CDR3 DNA reads TGTGCCAGCAGTGAAGCGCTATGGGACAGGGGGAAAAATGAGCAGTTCTTC. As protein: CASSEALWDRGKNEQFF.

This clonotype was detected a few times. This sequence joins TRBV3-1 and TRBJ2-7, with 7 positions matching TRBD1. Per germline, CDR1 LGHDT and CDR2 YNNKEL (reference sequence). V lost 0 bases, J lost 8 bases, and 4 bases stayed unmatched. The CDR3 totals 13 residues. The CDR3 is CASSQEGQEQQYF. Written as DNA, the CDR3 is TGTGCCAGCAGCCAAGAAGGACAGGAGCAGCAGTACTTC.

The chain combines TRBV6-1 with TRBJ2-5, with 12 nucleotides matching TRBD2. The V segment lost 2 bases and the J segment 5 bases; nucleotides outside the gene matches: 6. The germline V gene encodes CDR1 MNHNS and CDR2 SASEGT. There are 16 residues in the CDR3. CDR3 in DNA: TGTGCCAGCAGTGAACTAGCGGGAGGGTCTGGGGAGACCCAGTACTTC. Encoded protein: CASSELAGGSGETQYF.

This clonotype was counted many times. The genes are TRBV5-1 and TRBJ1-1, with a possible D match to TRBD1 (5 bases). The germline V gene encodes CDR1 SGHRS and CDR2 YFSETQ. The CDR3 extends over 16 amino acids. The V end was cut by 4 bases, the J end by 1 base, with 17 bases between. The CDR3 is CASSVGAGTGNTEAFF. For the CDR3, the DNA is TGCGCCAGCAGCGTGGGAGCCGGGACGGGGAACACTGAAGCTTTCTTT.

This clonotype has a count of ten or more. This chain joins TRBV28 and TRBJ2-5; D call uncertain. V was cut by 3 bases and J by 5 bases, with 16 bases left in between. Germline V gives CDR1 MDHEN, CDR2 SYDVKM. This CDR3 is built from 15 residues. CDR3 protein: CASSFSANPGETQYF. CDR3 in DNA: TGTGCCAGCAGTTTTTCAGCAAATCCTGGGGAGACCCAGTACTTC.